This T cell receptor beta chain was documented in a study of cytomegalovirus exposure and HLA in healthy donors. Study results and caveats: Some highly shared sequence variants likely arose as a pipeline artifact. The only immune exposure information that was available was CMV serostatus. V- and J-gene trimming in TCR beta was tied to a missense DCLRE1C variant by an analysis performed later. Cytomegalovirus association was listed for about 180 TCR beta chains.

The PCR made use of 60 Vbeta and 13 Jbeta primers. Data came from immunoSEQ multiplex PCR; TCRdb stores just in-frame clones and leaves some out. The sample includes 50,000 to 70,000 clones. About this clone itself: The antigen remains undetermined.

The CDR3 consists of 14 residues. CDR1 SGHTA and CDR2 FQGNSA come from the germline V gene. After removal of 0 bases from V and 4 bases from J, the junction contained 2 bases not matched to a gene. The TCR comes from a male donor in good health and CMV-seronegative. V usage is TRBV7-2 and J usage is TRBJ2-5, with TRBD2 matching 7 bases. The sequenced material came from PBMCs. The CDR3: CASSLAGGRETQYF. The CDR3 bases are TGTGCCAGCAGCTTAGCGGGAGGGAGAGAGACCCAGTACTTC.